This T cell receptor beta chain originates from a study of T cells after yellow fever vaccination. On the study more broadly: Fractions of low cell number were prepared using SMART-Seq v4 Ultra Low Input. The study's findings and limits: Relatively few clonotypes were ones that appeared in both CD4 and CD8 compartments. Highly abundant clonotypes carried over from the bulk population could end up in FACS-sorted repertoires as contaminants. It was the secondary response that reached its peak faster, day 5 versus 15, but it was weaker.

TCRdb reanalysed the 5' RACE reads using MiXCR and keeps one entry per CDR3 protein. In the table there are about 240,000 distinct CDR3 sequences, less than 8.5% of which are singletons. V shed 6 bases and J 2 bases; nucleotides not matched to a gene: 5. The CDR3 runs 15 residues. Per germline, CDR1 ENHRY and CDR2 SYGVKD. In its sample, this clonotype was seen a few times. Its antigen remains unknown. The TCR comes from a man aged 25 to 45 who received the YFV17D yellow fever vaccine. V gene TRBV10-3 combines with J gene TRBJ2-5; the match to TRBD2 covers 11 bases. Here the sequenced sample was CD4+ T cells sorted from PBMCs, taken 15 days after the yellow fever booster vaccination. For the CDR3, the DNA is TGTGCCATCAGATCTAGCGGGGGGAAACAAGAGACCCAGTACTTC. Translated, it gives CAIRSSGGKQETQYF.